The 6 T cell receptor beta chains given below trace back to one sample, sequenced in a study of radiotherapy plus CTLA-4 blockade in lung cancer listed by TCRdb under 2018. The library was made by the immunoSEQ multiplex PCR assay. TCRdb retrieved this table from immuneACCESS and kept in-frame rearrangements only. Not all clones are present; in checked studies, unresolved V genes account for under half, and no reason is known for the remainder. This sample holds tens of thousands of clones; about four fifths were observed only once. The top ten clones comprise 0.65% to 1% of the sample. The sample was peripheral blood, taken from a patient treated with radiotherapy plus ipilimumab. These TCRs come from a human donor with non-small cell lung cancer who had stable disease on radiotherapy plus ipilimumab.

The rearrangement joins TRBV5-3 to TRBJ1-5, with 10 bases fitting TRBD1. TRBV5-3 carries the ORF label, with uncertain function. Trimming took 0 bases from V and 2 from J; bases not matched to a gene: 8. CDR3 length: 18 amino acids. Here the CDR3 reads CARSLGNQGQGCNQPQHF. The CDR3 nucleotides read TGTGCCAGAAGCTTGGGGAACCAGGGACAGGGGTGCAATCAGCCCCAGCATTTT.

This clone was seen a handful of times. The CDR3 DNA follows: TGTGCCTGGAGTGTACCAGGGAATTCACCCCTCCACTTT. It encodes CAWSVPGNSPLHF. The chain combines TRBV30 with TRBJ1-6; perhaps TRBD1 as D (5 bases). Trimming pared 0 bases from V and 7 bases from J, leaving 7 bases between. The CDR3 contains 13 residues. CDR1 and CDR2 from the germline V gene are GTSNPN and SVGIG (reference sequence).

In the case of this clone: Other DNA sequences of this sample code for an identical CDR3. The J gene is TRBJ2-5, the V gene TRBV2; 8 nucleotides agree with TRBD2. This CDR3 has 13 amino acids. CDR1 SNHLY and CDR2 FYNNEI come from the germline V gene. In DNA form, the CDR3 reads TGTGTCAGAGGCCGGGGGGGCGGGGAGACCCAGTACTTC. Amino acids: CVRGRGGGETQYF.

This chain joins TRBV6-1 and TRBJ1-2; TRBD1 agrees at 7 bases. Looked up from germline, CDR1 is MNHNS and CDR2 is SASEGT. The length of the CDR3 is 13 residues. V lost 2 bases, J lost 8 bases, and 5 bases stayed unmatched. CDR3 nucleotide sequence: TGTGCCAGCAGTGAAAGACAGGGCATGGGCTACACCTTC. Amino acid sequence: CASSERQGMGYTF.

The chain carries TRBV5-4 and TRBJ1-6; 7 nucleotides align to TRBD1. This CDR3 contains 15 residues. Unmatched junction bases numbered 7, after V lost 3 bases and J lost 7 bases. Looked up from germline, CDR1 is SGHNT and CDR2 is YYREEE (reference sequence). CDR3: CASSYGRDSNSPLHF. In DNA form, the CDR3 reads TGTGCCAGCAGCTACGGACGGGACAGCAATTCACCCCTCCACTTT.

This sequence joins TRBV10-3 and TRBJ1-2; D is unresolved. The CDR3 has 13 residues. Per germline, CDR1 ENHRY and CDR2 SYGVKD. Trimming removed 2 bases from V and 5 bases from J, with 9 bases in between. The CDR3 sequence is CAISEELGYGYTF. The CDR3 nucleotides are TGTGCCATCAGTGAGGAGCTAGGGTATGGCTACACCTTC.